These 4 T cell receptor beta chains share one sample of origin, sequenced in a study of technical replicates of blood from several donors. Method: immunoSEQ multiplex PCR; TCRdb's copy keeps in-frame clones and lacks some. The data show 85,000 to 100,000 clones, about 96% seen once. Source material: T cells isolated from PBMCs. The receptor set was obtained from a human donor in good health.

This chain uses TRBV27 with TRBJ1-2; TRBD1 matches at 10 bases. V trimming: 2 bases; J trimming: 8 bases; junction bases outside the gene matches: 17. CDR3 length equals 18 residues. CDR1 is MNHEY and CDR2 is SMNVEV in the germline V gene (reference sequence). DNA of the CDR3: TGTGCCAGCAGTTTAGCCCCACTTACAGGGACAGGGGTAGGAGGCTACACCTTC. This translates into CASSLAPLTGTGVGGYTF.

The chain's CDR3 is CSVEGFAVLDTQYF. The CDR3 bases are TGCAGCGTTGAAGGTTTCGCGGTTTTGGATACGCAGTATTTT. V and J are TRBV29-1 and TRBJ2-3; D unclear. The germline gives CDR1 SQVTM, CDR2 ANQGSEA. This CDR3 spans 14 amino acids. V was trimmed by 1 base and J by 6 bases, leaving 14 bases between them.

J is TRBJ2-1 and V is TRBV5-1; the match to TRBD1 covers 8 bases. The J segment lost 4 bases and the V segment lost 6 bases, leaving 3 bases of the junction unmatched. The CDR3 is 13 amino acids. The V gene's germline CDR1 is SGHRS and CDR2 YFSETQ. In DNA, the CDR3 is TGCGCCAGCAAGGGACAGGAGTACAATGAGCAGTTCTTC. It codes for CASKGQEYNEQFF.

The chain employs TRBV6-5 and TRBJ2-5; 11 nucleotides line up with TRBD2. V was pared by 6 bases and J by 3 bases, with 6 bases of the junction left unmatched. Looked up from germline, CDR1 is MNHEY and CDR2 is SVGAGI. This CDR3 spans 15 amino acids. Here the CDR3 reads CASRFSGGAKETQYF. The CDR3 DNA reads TGTGCCAGCAGGTTTAGCGGGGGGGCCAAAGAGACCCAGTACTTC.